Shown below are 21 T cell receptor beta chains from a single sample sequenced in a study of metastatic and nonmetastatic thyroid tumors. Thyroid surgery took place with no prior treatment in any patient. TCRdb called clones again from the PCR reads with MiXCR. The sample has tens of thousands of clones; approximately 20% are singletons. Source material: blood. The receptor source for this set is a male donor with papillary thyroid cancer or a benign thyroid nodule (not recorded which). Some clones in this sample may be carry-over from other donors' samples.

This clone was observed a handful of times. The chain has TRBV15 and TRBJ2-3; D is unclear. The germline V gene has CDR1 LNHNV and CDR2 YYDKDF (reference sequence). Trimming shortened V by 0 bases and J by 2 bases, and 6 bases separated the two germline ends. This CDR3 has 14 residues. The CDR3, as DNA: TGTGCCACCAGCAGAGAGGAGTTCACAGATACGCAGTATTTT. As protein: CATSREEFTDTQYF.

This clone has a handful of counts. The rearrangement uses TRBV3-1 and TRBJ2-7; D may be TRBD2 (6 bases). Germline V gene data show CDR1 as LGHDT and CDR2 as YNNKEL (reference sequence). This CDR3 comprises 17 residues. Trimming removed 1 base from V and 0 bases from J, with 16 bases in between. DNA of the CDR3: TGTGCCAGCAGCCAAGTACTTGGAGGGTTGGCCTCCTACGAGCAGTACTTC. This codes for CASSQVLGGLASYEQYF.

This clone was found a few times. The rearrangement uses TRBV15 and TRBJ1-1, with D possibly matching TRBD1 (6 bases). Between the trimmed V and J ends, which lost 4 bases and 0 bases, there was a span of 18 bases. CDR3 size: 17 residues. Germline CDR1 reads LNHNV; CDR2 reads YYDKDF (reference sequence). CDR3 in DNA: TGTGCCACCAGCACCGGTCGGGACATGGGTTTGAACACTGAAGCTTTCTTT. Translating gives CATSTGRDMGLNTEAFF.

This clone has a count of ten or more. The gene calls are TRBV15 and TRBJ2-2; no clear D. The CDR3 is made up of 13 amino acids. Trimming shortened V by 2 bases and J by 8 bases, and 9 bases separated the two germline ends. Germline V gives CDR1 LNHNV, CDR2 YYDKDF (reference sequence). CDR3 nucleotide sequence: TGTGCCACCAGCAGACATAGCTCTGGGGAGCTGTTTTTT. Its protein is CATSRHSSGELFF.

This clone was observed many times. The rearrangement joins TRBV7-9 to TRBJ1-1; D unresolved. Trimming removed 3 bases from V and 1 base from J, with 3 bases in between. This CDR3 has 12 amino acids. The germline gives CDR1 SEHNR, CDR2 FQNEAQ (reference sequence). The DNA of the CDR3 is TGTGCCAGCAGCTTTGGGAACACTGAAGCTTTCTTT. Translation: CASSFGNTEAFF.

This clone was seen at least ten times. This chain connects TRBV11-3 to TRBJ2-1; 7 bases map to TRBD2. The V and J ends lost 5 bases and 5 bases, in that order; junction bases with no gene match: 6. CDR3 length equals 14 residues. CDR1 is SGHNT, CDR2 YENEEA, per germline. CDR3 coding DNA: TGTGCCAGCAGCGCCTGGGGGAGGGACAATGAGCAGTTCTTC. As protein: CASSAWGRDNEQFF.

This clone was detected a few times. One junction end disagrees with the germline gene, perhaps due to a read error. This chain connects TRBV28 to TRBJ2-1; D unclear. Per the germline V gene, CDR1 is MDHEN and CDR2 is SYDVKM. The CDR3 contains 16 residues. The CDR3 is CASIPAWGYTYNEQLF. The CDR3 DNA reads TGTGCCAGCATCCCGGCATGGGGATATACCTACAATGAGCAGCTCTTC.

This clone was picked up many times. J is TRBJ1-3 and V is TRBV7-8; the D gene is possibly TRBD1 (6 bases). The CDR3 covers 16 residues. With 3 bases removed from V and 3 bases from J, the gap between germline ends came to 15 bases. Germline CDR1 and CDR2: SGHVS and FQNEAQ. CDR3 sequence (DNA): TGTGCCAGCAGCTTCAGGGGCGGCGTTGGTGGAAACACCATATATTTT. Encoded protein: CASSFRGGVGGNTIYF.

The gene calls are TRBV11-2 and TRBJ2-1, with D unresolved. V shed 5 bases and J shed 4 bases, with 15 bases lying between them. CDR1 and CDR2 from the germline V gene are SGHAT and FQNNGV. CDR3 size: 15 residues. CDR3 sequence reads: CASSPRSPPYNEQFF. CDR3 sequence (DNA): TGTGCCAGCAGCCCCAGGAGTCCCCCTTACAATGAGCAGTTCTTC.

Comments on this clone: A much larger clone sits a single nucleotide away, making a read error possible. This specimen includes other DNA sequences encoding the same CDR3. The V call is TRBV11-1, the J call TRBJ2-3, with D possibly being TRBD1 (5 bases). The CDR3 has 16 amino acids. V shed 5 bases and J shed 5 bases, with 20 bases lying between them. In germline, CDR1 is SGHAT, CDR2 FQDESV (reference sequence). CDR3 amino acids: CASSELGGRAVDTQYF. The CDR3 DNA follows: TGTGCCAGCAGCGAGCTCGGCGGCAGGGCGGTAGATACGCAGTATTTT.

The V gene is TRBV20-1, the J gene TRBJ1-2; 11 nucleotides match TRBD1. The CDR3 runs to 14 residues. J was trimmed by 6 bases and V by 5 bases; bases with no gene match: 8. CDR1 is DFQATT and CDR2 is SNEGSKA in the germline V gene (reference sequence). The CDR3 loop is CSAGRGTGGDGYTF. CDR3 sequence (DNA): TGCAGTGCTGGGCGGGGGACAGGGGGTGATGGCTACACCTTC.

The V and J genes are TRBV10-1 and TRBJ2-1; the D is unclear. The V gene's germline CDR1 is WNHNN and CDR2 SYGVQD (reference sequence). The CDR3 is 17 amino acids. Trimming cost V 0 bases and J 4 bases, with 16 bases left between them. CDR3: CASSESKARAPYNEQFF. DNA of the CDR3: TGCGCCAGCAGTGAGTCGAAGGCTAGGGCCCCATACAATGAGCAGTTCTTC.

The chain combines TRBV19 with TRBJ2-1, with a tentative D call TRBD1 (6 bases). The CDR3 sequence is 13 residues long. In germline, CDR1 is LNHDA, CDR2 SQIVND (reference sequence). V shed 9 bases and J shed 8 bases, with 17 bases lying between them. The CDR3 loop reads CASNAGVWDEQFF. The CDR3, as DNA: TGTGCCAGCAATGCAGGGGTTTGGGATGAGCAGTTCTTC.

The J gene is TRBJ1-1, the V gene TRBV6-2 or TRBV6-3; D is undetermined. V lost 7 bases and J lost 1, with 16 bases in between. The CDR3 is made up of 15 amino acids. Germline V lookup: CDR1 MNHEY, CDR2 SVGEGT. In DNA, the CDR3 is TGTGCCAGCACCAAAAATTGGAGGTCGAACACTGAAGCTTTCTTT. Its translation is CASTKNWRSNTEAFF.

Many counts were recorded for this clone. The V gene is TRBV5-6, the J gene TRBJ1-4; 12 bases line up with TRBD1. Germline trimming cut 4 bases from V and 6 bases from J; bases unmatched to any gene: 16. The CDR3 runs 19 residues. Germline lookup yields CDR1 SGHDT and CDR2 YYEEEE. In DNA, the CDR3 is TGTGCCAGCAGCACCCAAGGGACAGGGGGCGAGGGATATTATGAAAAACTGTTTTTT. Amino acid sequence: CASSTQGTGGEGYYEKLFF.

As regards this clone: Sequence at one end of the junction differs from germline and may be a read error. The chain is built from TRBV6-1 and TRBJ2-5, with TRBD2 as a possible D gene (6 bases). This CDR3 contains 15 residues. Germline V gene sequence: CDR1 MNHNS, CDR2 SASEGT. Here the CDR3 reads CAISDVGGGQETQYF. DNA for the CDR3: TGTGCCATCAGTGATGTCGGGGGAGGTCAAGAGACCCAGTACTTC.

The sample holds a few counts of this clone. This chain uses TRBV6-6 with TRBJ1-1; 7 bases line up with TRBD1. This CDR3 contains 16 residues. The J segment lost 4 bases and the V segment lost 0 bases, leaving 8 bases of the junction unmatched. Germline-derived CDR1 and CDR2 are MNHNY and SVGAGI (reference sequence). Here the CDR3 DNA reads TGTGCCAGCAGTTACTCCGGCAGGGGGGGAGGCACTGAAGCTTTCTTT. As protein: CASSYSGRGGGTEAFF.

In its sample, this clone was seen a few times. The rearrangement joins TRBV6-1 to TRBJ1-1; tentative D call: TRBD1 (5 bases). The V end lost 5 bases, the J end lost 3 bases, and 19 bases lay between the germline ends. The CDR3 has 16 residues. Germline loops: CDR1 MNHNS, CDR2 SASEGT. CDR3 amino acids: CASSRFSETVDTEAFF. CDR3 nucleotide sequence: TGTGCCAGCAGTAGGTTCTCCGAGACAGTGGACACTGAAGCTTTCTTT.

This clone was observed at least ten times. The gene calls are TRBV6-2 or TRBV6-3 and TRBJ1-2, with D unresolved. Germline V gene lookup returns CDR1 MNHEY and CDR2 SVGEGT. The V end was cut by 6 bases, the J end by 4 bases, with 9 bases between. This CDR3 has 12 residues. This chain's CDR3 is CASSPDLYGYTF. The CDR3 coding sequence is TGTGCCAGCAGCCCCGACCTCTATGGCTACACCTTC.

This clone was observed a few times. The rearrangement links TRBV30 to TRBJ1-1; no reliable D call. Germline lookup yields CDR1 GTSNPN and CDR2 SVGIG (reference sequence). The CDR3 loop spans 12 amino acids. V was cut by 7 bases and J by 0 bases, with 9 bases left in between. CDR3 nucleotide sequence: TGTGCCTCTTCAACCGTGAACACTGAAGCTTTCTTT. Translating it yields CASSTVNTEAFF.

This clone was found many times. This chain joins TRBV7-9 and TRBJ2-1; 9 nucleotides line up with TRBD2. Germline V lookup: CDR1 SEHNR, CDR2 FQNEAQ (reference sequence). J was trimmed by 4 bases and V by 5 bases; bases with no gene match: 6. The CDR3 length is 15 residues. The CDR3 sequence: CASSLRTSVYNEQFF. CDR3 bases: TGTGCCAGCAGCCTGCGGACTAGCGTTTACAATGAGCAGTTCTTC. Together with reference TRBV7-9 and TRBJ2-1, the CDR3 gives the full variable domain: DTGVSQNPRHKITKRGQNVTFRCDPISEHNRLYWYRQTLGQGPEFLTYFQNEAQLEKSRLLSDRFSAERPKGSFSTLEIQRTEQGDSAMYLCASSLRTSVYNEQFFGPGTRLTVL.